This T cell receptor (beta chain) is drawn from a study of shared clonotypes between healthy human individuals (dated by TCRdb to about 2020). For context, the study as a whole: The cohort included a few men and a couple of women between 18 and 49 years of age. Between about 0.9 and 8.9 billion PBMCs per donor were obtained by leukapheresis. To estimate repertoire size and how much clonotypes are shared between individuals, the study performed deep sequencing of blood TCR repertoires from 4 to 6 healthy adults. Libraries were prepared and TCR repertoires were sequenced by different laboratories using diverse techniques, in order to increase sequencing depth and limit assay-specific biases. For each donor, CD4 naive and CD4 memory were each run on three plates, CD8 naive on two plates, and CD8 memory on one plate. Summary of the overall study and its limitations: Rarefaction of sorted-subset datasets indicated incomplete sequencing despite the large sequencing depth. Across a few donors, roughly 5.4% of naive CD4, approximately 3.6% of naive CD8, under 2.5% of memory CD4, and about 0.4% of memory CD8 clonotypes were shared. Sampling was restricted to blood, and TCR repertoires in tissues likely differ from the TCR repertoires found in blood. Pairwise subsampling led to the expectation that sequencing depth would affect the degree of clonotype sharing among donors. Because the study included a small number of donors, the genetic and exposure-history diversity represented was limited. Naive subsets generally had larger estimated clonotype richness than memory subsets. Compared with non-shared clonotypes, clonotypes shared by all four sorted-subset donors had higher generation probabilities.

The donors were healthy, HIV-negative adults with no recently reported acute infections or vaccinations. Every donor was a Caucasian adult living in Nashville, Tennessee, USA. CD4+ T cells were enriched through magnetic negative selection, after which naive cells were positively selected on CD45RA and the remaining negative fraction served as the memory subset. Blood was collected by leukapheresis, and PBMCs were isolated by Ficoll-Histopaque density gradient centrifugation and then cryopreserved in liquid nitrogen vapor phase. Purity and quantity of every magnetically sorted T cell population were checked by analytical flow cytometry. Genomic DNA was isolated from every sorted fraction and measured by UV absorbance on a Nanodrop 2000c. The germline V end is reduced by 4 bases and the J end by 7 bases; junction bases left unmatched: 16. Looking up the germline V gene yields CDR1 MGHRA and CDR2 YSYEKL. The CDR3 numbers 18 residues from cysteine through phenylalanine. Of the read, only the CDR3 DNA is kept; its 54 bases are in frame from base 1.

Worth noting for this clone: The specificity of this receptor is unknown. No much larger clone exists at a distance of one base, and base qualities are not known.

Using the deep immunoSEQ assay, multiplex PCR amplified TCR CDR3 regions from genomic DNA. For each cell subset, the extracted genomic DNA was distributed evenly across all wells of several immunoSEQ 96-well plates, and each plate served as one replicate. For sorted subsets, each replicate PCR was loaded with around 220 ng genomic DNA, equivalent to 25,000 to 30,000 T cell genomes. Purified libraries were quantified with a Qubit 3.0 fluorometer, sized on a Bioanalyzer 2100, and re-quantified with the KAPA Library Quantification kit. Each immunoSEQ 96-well plate was sequenced on its own single-read 150-cycle Illumina NextSeq 550 flow cell. The authors' pipeline ran thus. The immunoSEQ output contained only junctional sequences without quality scores, so filtering could not match that applied to full-length reads. To assign V/J genes and CDR3, sequences were annotated against IMGT germline references using PyIR, a Python wrapper for IgBLAST v1.9. Reads were removed for weak V/J assignments (E-value above 1e-6), missing CDR3, stop codons, out-of-frame junctions, or ambiguous translated residues. V3J clonotypes were defined by identical inferred V gene, J gene, and CDR3 amino acid sequence. The percentage overlap between two repertoires was calculated by dividing the number of shared unique clonotypes by the size of the smaller repertoire. Richness of each repertoire was evaluated using RTK rarefaction, the Chao1 estimator, and Recon v2.1 estimates of unobserved clonotypes. For all TCRbeta clonotypes obtained by the gDNA method from a few donors, generation probabilities were computed with OLGA. TCRdb re-hosts the immuneACCESS table, in-frame sequences only. Its copies lack some clones; in the studies checked, an unresolved V gene accounts for under half of them, and the cause for the rest is not known. V and J calls and clone size come straight from that table; D and trimming were deduced from the DNA. In all, the sample holds roughly 2.4 million clones, and approximately 96% of those were seen once. Of the sample, 0.1% to 0.15% falls within the top ten clones.

This sequence was found in a man between 18 and 35 years old in good health. Material: naive CD4+ T cells sorted from blood. This specimen's cell subset or site label, per the study, means: CD45RA+ positively selected. In this chain, TRBV4-1 is recombined with TRBJ1-2, and 12 junction bases match TRBD1. CDR3 sequence: CASSPSPGQGAVVGGYTF. The nucleotide sequence is given as TGCGCCAGCAGCCCCTCCCCGGGACAGGGGGCTGTCGTAGGTGGCTACACCTTC.